This entry describes one TCR beta chain. Its antigen remains unknown. Germline V gives CDR1 SGHNT, CDR2 YENEEA. Trimming took 2 bases from V and 6 from J, leaving 12 bases between them. The CDR3 contains 14 residues. The method was immunoSEQ multiplex PCR; TCRdb's version includes in-frame clones alone and lacks a portion of them. Among about 120,000 clones, about 91% were seen once, and the ten largest hold approximately 2%. The data originate from a study of cytomegalovirus exposure and HLA in healthy donors. General study points: Cytomegalovirus status, reportedly, was diagnosed with high specificity and sensitivity by the classifier. Overall, roughly 170 TCR beta chains were annotated as cytomegalovirus-associated. Most TCRs appeared rarely, but some public TCRs recurred in many donors.

The chain joins TRBV11-3 to TRBJ2-3; the D is unclear. Sequencing was carried out using PBMCs. The receptor was isolated from a man between 18 and 29 years old in good health and CMV-seronegative. The CDR3 coding sequence is TGTGCCAGCAGCTTAATGTTCCTACCGGATACGCAGTATTTT. The encoded protein is CASSLMFLPDTQYF.